This TCR beta chain was recovered during a study of cytomegalovirus exposure and HLA in healthy donors. The PCR made use of 60 Vbeta and 13 Jbeta primers. TCRdb keeps only in-frame clones here, not all; method: immunoSEQ multiplex PCR. The data contain about 190,000 clones, more than 70% of them singletons. The CDR3 loop spans 14 amino acids. The ends were cut back, 7 bases at V and 1 base at J, with 13 bases in the middle. The germline gives CDR1 SEHNR, CDR2 FQNEAQ (reference sequence). The sequence came from a woman between 35 and 50 years old in good health and CMV-seronegative. The sequencing sample was made of PBMCs. The chain combines TRBV7-9 with TRBJ1-1; D not resolved. The CDR3 is CASKIWGENTEAFF. Here the CDR3 DNA reads TGTGCCAGCAAGATATGGGGAGAGAACACTGAAGCTTTCTTT.